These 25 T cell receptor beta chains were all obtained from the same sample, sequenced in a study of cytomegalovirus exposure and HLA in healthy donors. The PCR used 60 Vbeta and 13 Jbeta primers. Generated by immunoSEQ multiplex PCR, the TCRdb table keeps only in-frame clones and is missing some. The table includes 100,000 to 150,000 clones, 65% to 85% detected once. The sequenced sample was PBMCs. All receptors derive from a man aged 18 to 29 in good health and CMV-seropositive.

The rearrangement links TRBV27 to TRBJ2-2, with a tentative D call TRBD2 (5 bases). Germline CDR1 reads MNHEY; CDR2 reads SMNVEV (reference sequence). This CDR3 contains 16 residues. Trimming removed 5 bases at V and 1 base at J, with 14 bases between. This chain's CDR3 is CASSPWGAGNTGELFF. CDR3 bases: TGTGCCAGCAGTCCTTGGGGAGCAGGGAACACCGGGGAGCTGTTTTTT.

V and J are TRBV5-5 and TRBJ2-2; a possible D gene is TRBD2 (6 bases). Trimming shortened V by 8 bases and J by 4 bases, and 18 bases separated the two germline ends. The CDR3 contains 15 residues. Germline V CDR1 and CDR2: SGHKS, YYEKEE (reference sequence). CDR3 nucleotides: TGTGCCAGTCAAACCAATGCGGGGACCACCGGGGAGCTGTTTTTT. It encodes CASQTNAGTTGELFF. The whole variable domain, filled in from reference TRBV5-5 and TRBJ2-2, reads DAGVTQSPTHLIKTRGQQVTLRCSPISGHKSVSWYQQVLGQGPQFIFQYYEKEERGRGNFPDRFSARQFPNYSSELNVNALLLGDSALYLCASQTNAGTTGELFFGEGSRLTVL.

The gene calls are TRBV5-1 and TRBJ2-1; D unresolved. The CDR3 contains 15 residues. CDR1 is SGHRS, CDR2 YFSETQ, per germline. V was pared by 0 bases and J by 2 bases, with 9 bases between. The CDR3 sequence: CASSLAPGTYNEQFF. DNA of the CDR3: TGCGCCAGCAGCTTGGCGCCCGGTACCTACAATGAGCAGTTCTTC.

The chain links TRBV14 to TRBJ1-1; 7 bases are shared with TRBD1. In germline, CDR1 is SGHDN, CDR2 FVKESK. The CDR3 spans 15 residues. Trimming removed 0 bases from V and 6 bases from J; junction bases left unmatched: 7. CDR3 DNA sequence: TGTGCCAGCAGCCAAGAGAGACAGGGAAGGGCTGAAGCTTTCTTT. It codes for CASSQERQGRAEAFF.

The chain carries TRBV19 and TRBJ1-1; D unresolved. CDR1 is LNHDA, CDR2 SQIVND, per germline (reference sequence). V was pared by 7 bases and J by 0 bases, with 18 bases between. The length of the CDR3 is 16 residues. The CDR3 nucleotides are TGTGCCAGTAATCCAATAGGGAGTAGTATGAACACTGAAGCTTTCTTT. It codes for CASNPIGSSMNTEAFF. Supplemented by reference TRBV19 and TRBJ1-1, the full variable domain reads DGGITQSPKYLFRKEGQNVTLSCEQNLNHDAMYWYRQDPGQGLRLIYYSQIVNDFQKGDIAEGYSVSREKKESFPLTVTSAQKNPTAFYLCASNPIGSSMNTEAFFGQGTRLTVV.

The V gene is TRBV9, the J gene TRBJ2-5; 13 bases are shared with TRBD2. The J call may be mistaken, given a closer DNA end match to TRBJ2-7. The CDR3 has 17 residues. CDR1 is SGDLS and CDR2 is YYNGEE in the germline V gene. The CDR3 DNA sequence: TGTGCCAGCAGCGTCGGCCCTGGGGGACTAGCGGGAAACGAGCAGTACTTC. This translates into CASSVGPGGLAGNEQYF.

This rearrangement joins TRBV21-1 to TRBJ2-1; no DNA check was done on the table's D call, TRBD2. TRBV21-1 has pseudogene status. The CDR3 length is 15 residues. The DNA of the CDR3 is TGTGCCAGCAGCAAAGTAGGTCGGAGGGACAATGAGCAGTTCTTC. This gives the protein CASSKVGRRDNEQFF.

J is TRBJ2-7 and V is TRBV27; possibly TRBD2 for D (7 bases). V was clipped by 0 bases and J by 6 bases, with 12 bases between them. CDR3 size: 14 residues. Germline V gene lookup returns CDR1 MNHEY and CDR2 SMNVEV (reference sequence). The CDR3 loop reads CASSLSRGAREQYF. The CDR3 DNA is TGTGCCAGCAGTTTATCCCGGGGGGCGCGCGAGCAGTACTTC.

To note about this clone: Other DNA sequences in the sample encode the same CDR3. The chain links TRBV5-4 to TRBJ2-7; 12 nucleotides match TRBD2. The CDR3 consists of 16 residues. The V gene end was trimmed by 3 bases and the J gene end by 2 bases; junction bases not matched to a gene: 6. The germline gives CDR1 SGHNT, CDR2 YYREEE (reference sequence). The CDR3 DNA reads TGTGCCAGCAGCTCAGAGACTAGCGGGAGCGCCTACGAGCAGTACTTC. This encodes CASSSETSGSAYEQYF.

CDR3 DNA: TGTGCCTGGACCCCCGGCGCCGGGGACACTGAAGCTTTCTTT. Its translation: CAWTPGAGDTEAFF. V usage is TRBV30 and J usage is TRBJ1-1, with D unclear. The CDR3 loop spans 14 amino acids. V was trimmed by 4 bases and J by 3 bases, leaving 15 bases between them. CDR1 is GTSNPN and CDR2 is SVGIG in the germline V gene (reference sequence).

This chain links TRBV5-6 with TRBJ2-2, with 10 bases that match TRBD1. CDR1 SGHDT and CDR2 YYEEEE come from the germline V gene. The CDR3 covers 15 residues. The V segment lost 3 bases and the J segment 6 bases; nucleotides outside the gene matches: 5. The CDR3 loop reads CASSYRDRGPGELFF. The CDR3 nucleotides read TGTGCCAGCAGCTACCGGGACAGGGGTCCCGGGGAGCTGTTTTTT. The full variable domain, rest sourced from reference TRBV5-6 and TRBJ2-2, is DAGVTQSPTHLIKTRGQQVTLRCSPKSGHDTVSWYQQALGQGPQFIFQYYEEEERQRGNFPDRFSGHQFPNYSSELNVNALLLGDSALYLCASSYRDRGPGELFFGEGSRLTVL.

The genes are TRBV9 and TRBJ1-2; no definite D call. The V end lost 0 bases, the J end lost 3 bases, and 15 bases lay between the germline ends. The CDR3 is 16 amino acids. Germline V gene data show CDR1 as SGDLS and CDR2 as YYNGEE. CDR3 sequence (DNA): TGTGCCAGCAGCGTAGGTGAGGGAGGGTCTTACTATGGCTACACCTTC. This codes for CASSVGEGGSYYGYTF.

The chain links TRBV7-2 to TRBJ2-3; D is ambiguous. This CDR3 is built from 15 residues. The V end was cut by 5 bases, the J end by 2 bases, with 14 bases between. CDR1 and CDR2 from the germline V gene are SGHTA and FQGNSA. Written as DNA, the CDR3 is TGTGCCAGCAGCCAACGATCAGGCCTCACAGATACGCAGTATTTT. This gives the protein CASSQRSGLTDTQYF.

This CDR3 is CASSPDGHDSGNTIYF. As DNA, the CDR3 is TGTGCCAGCAGCCCCGACGGACACGACTCTGGAAACACCATATATTTT. The chain recombines TRBV7-2 with TRBJ1-3; perhaps TRBD1 as D (5 bases). The germline V gene has CDR1 SGHTA and CDR2 FQGNSA. There are 16 residues in the CDR3. V shed 5 bases and J shed 0 bases, with 14 bases lying between them.

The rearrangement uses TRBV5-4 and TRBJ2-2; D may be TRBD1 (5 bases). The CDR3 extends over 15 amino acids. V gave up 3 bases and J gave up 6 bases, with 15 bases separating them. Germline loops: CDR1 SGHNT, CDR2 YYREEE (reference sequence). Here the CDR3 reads CASSSNRHRSGELFF. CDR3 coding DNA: TGTGCCAGCAGCTCTAACAGGCACAGGTCCGGGGAGCTGTTTTTT.

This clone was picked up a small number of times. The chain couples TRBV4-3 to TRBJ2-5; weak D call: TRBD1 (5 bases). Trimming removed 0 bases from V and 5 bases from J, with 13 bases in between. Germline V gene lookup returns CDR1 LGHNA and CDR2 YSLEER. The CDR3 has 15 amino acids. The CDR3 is CASSQDLGRWETQYF. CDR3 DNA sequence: TGCGCCAGCAGCCAAGATCTGGGGCGGTGGGAGACCCAGTACTTC.

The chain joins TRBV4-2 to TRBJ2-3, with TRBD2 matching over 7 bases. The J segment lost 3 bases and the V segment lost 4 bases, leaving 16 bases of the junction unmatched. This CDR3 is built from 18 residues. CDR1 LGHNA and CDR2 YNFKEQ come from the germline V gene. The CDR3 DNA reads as TGTGCCAGCAGCCCCAAAGGGGAAGGAGCGGGGAGAACAGATACGCAGTATTTT. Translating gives CASSPKGEGAGRTDTQYF.

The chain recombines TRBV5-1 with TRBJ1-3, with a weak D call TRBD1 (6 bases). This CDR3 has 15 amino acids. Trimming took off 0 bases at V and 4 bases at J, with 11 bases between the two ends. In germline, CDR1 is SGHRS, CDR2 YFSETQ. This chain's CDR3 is CASSLVGARGNTIYF. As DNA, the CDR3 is TGCGCCAGCAGCTTGGTGGGGGCCCGGGGAAACACCATATATTTT.

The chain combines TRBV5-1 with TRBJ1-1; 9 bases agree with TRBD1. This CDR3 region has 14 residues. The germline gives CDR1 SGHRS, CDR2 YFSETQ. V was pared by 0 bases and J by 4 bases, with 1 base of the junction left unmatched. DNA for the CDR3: TGCGCCAGCAGCTTGGGGACAGGGGCCACTGAAGCTTTCTTT. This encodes CASSLGTGATEAFF. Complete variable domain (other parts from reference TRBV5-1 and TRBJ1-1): KAGVTQTPRYLIKTRGQQVTLSCSPISGHRSVSWYQQTPGQGLQFLFEYFSETQRNKGNFPGRFSGRQFSNSRSEMNVSTLELGDSALYLCASSLGTGATEAFFGQGTRLTVV.

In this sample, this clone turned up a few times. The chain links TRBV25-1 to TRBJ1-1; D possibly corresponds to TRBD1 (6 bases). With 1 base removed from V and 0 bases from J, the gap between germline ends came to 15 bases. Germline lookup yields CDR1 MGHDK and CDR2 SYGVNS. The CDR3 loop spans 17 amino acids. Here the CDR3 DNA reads TGTGCCAGCAGTGAATTCAGAGGCAGGGGCGTGAACACTGAAGCTTTCTTT. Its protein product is CASSEFRGRGVNTEAFF.

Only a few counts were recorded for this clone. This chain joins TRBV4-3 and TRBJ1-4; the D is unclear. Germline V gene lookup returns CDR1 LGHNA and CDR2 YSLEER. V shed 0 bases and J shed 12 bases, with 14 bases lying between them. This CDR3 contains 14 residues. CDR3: CASSQDRGISELFF. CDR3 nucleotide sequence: TGCGCCAGCAGCCAAGATCGAGGAATCTCGGAACTGTTTTTT.

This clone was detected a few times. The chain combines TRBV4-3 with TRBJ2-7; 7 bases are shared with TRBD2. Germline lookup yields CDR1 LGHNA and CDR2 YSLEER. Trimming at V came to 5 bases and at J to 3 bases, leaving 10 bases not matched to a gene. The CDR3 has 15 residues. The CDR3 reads CASSSRAGVGYEQYF. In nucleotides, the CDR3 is TGCGCCAGCAGCTCCCGGGCGGGGGTAGGCTACGAGCAGTACTTC.

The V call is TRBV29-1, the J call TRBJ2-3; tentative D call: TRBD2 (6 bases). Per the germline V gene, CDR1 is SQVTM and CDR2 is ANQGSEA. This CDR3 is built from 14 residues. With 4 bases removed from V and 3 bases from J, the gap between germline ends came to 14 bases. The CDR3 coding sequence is TGCAGCGTTGTTGGTGGGGCGGGGACAGATACGCAGTATTTT. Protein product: CSVVGGAGTDTQYF.

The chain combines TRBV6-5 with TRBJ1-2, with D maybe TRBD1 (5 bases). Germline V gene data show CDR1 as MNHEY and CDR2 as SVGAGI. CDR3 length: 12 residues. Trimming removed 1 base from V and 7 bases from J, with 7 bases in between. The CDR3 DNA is TGTGCCAGCAGTTACTGGCAGGGTGGCTACACCTTC. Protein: CASSYWQGGYTF.

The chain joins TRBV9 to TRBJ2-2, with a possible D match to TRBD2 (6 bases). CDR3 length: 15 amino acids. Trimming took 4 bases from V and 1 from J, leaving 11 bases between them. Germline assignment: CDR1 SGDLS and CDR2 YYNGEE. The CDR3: CASSSWRENTGELFF. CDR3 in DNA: TGTGCCAGCAGCTCGTGGCGGGAGAACACCGGGGAGCTGTTTTTT. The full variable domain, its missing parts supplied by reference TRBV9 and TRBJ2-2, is DSGVTQTPKHLITATGQRVTLRCSPRSGDLSVYWYQQSLDQGLQFLIQYYNGEERAKGNILERFSAQQFPDLHSELNLSSLELGDSALYFCASSSWRENTGELFFGEGSRLTVL.